This T cell receptor (beta chain) was sequenced for a study of T cell repertoires in cytomegalovirus infection. Study summary: Matching HLA type and CMV infection were both indicated by public TCR beta signatures.

TCRdb reprocessed the reads with MiXCR, giving one entry per CDR3 protein. The data hold some 350,000 distinct CDR3 sequences, with approximately 30% observed a single time. Study findings and constraints: Carriage of CMV together with the relevant HLA was identifiable through cumulative public TCR beta family frequency. What dominated the ex vivo response were HLA-C-restricted CMV-specific TCR beta clonotypes.

Note on this clonotype: Its antigen is unknown.

V was trimmed by 2 bases and J by 2 bases, leaving 10 bases between them. There are 15 residues in the CDR3. The V gene's germline CDR1 is MNHEY and CDR2 SVGAGI. This material consisted of cultured PBMCs, taken from culture after CMV antigen stimulation. The chain combines TRBV6-5 with TRBJ2-1; D assignment may be TRBD1 or TRBD2 (5 bases each). This clonotype was sampled from a human donor in good health (CMV status not recorded). Some clones in this sample may be carry-over from other donors' samples. CDR3 in amino acids: CASSYRDGAYNEQFF. The CDR3 coding sequence is TGTGCCAGCAGTTACCGGGACGGGGCCTACAATGAGCAGTTCTTC.